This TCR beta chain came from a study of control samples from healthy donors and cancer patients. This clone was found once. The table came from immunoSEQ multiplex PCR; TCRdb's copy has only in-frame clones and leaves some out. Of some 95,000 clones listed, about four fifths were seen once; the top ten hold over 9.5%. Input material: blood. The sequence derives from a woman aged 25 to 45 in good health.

CDR3 amino acids: CASSQAGYEQYF. The CDR3 region has the DNA TGTGCCAGCAGCCAGGCGGGATACGAGCAGTACTTC. This chain connects TRBV11-3 to TRBJ2-7; D perhaps matches TRBD2 (6 bases). Per the germline V gene, CDR1 is SGHNT and CDR2 is YENEEA. The length of the CDR3 is 12 residues. V shed 5 bases and J shed 4 bases, with 9 bases lying between them.